This T cell receptor (beta chain) appears in the sequencing data of a study of blood T cell repertoires in COVID-19. The repertoire was sequenced with immunoSEQ multiplex PCR; TCRdb's copy has only in-frame clones and lacks some. The sample lists about 59,000 clones, 79% occurring once. The sequence was obtained from a man between 60 and 75 years old with acute or convalescent COVID-19. Sequencing used peripheral blood.

The CDR3 region is CASGSQWGETGKLFF. CDR3 nucleotide sequence: TGTGCCAGTGGCAGCCAGTGGGGAGAAACGGGGAAACTGTTTTTT. This chain uses TRBV19 with TRBJ1-4; no clear D. Between the trimmed V and J ends, which lost 8 bases and 11 bases, there was a span of 24 bases. This CDR3 spans 15 amino acids. Germline V gives CDR1 LNHDA, CDR2 SQIVND (reference sequence). Based on the CDR3 plus reference TRBV19 and TRBJ1-4, the full variable domain is DGGITQSPKYLFRKEGQNVTLSCEQNLNHDAMYWYRQDPGQGLRLIYYSQIVNDFQKGDIAEGYSVSREKKESFPLTVTSAQKNPTAFYLCASGSQWGETGKLFFGSGTQLSVL.